This entry is about one T cell receptor (beta chain). The CDR3 extends over 15 amino acids. V gave up 3 bases and J gave up 5 bases, with 17 bases separating them. The germline gives CDR1 MNHEY, CDR2 SMNVEV (reference sequence). Each PCR reaction had synthetic TCR analog templates spiked into it. Assay: immunoSEQ multiplex PCR; the TCRdb copy retains only in-frame clones and omits some. In the table there are some 79,000 clones, roughly 82% of which are singletons. This sample was included in a study of PD-L1 blockade in urothelial cancer. Turning to the study itself: It was around 2014 that patients started atezolizumab at 1,200 mg intravenously every 3 weeks. T cells numbered a median of about 140,000 in the blood samples.

The sequenced sample was PBMCs, obtained around atezolizumab (anti-PD-L1) treatment. The chain recombines TRBV27 with TRBJ2-7; possible D gene TRBD2, 6 bases. This receptor was identified in a man aged 65 to 79 with urothelial cancer. The CDR3 DNA reads TGTGCCAGCAGTTTTGGGGTTCCTGGGGGGAACGAGCAGTACTTC. Protein: CASSFGVPGGNEQYF.